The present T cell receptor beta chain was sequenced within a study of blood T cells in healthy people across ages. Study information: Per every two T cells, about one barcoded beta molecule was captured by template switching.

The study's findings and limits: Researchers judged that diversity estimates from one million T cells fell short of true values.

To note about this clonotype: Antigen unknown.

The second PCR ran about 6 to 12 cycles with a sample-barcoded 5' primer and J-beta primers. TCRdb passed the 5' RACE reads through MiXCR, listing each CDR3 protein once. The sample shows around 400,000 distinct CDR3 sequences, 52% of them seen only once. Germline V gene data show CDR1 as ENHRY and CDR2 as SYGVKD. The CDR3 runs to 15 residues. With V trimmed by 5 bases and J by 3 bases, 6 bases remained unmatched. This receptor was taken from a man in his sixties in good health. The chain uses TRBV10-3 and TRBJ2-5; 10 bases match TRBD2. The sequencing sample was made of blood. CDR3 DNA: TGTGCCATCAGTTTTACCGGGACTAGCGAAGAGACCCAGTACTTC. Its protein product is CAISFTGTSEETQYF.